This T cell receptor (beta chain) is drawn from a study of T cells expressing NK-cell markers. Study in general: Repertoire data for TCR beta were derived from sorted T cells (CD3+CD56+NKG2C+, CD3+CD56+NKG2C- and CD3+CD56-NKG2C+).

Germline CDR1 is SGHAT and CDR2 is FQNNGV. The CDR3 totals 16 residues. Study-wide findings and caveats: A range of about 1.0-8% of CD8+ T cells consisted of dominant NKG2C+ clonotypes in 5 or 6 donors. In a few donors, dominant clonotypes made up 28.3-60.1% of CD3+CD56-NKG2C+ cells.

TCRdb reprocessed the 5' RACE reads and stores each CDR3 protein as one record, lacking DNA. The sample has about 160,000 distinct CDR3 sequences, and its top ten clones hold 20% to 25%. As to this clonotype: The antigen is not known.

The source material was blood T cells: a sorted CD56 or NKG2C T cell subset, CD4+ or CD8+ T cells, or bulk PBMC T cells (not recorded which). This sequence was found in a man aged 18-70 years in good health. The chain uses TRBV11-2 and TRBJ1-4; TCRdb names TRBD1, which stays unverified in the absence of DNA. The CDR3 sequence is CASSLDRTGWYEKLFF. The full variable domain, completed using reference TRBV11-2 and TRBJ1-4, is EAGVAQSPRYKIIEKRQSVAFWCNPISGHATLYWYQQILGQGPKLLIQFQNNGVVDDSQLPKDRFSAERLKGVDSTLKIQPAKLEDSAVYLCASSLDRTGWYEKLFFGSGTQLSVL.